These 16 T cell receptor beta chains were all obtained from the same sample, sequenced in a study of cytomegalovirus exposure and HLA in healthy donors. Some clones are missing from TCRdb's copy, which holds only in-frame ones; the method was immunoSEQ multiplex PCR. The sample records roughly 230,000 clones, roughly 88% being singletons. The sequenced material came from PBMCs. The source of these receptors is a woman aged 25 to 39 in good health and CMV-seronegative.

The V gene is TRBV6-1, the J gene TRBJ2-7, with no clear D. This CDR3 region has 11 residues. The V end lost 6 bases, the J end lost 5 bases, and 8 bases lay between the germline ends. The germline V gene has CDR1 MNHNS and CDR2 SASEGT. The CDR3 DNA follows: TGTGCCAGCAGCCTTACGGACGAGCAGTACTTC. Residues: CASSLTDEQYF.

V and J are TRBV29-1 and TRBJ2-1; tentative D call: TRBD2 (6 bases). The germline V and J ends were trimmed by 0 bases and 3 bases, with 12 bases remaining between them. Per germline, CDR1 SQVTM and CDR2 ANQGSEA. This CDR3 comprises 15 residues. CDR3 sequence reads: CSVEDGAGIYNEQFF. CDR3 coding DNA: TGCAGCGTTGAAGATGGGGCGGGAATCTACAATGAGCAGTTCTTC.

V and J are TRBV10-2 and TRBJ2-2; TRBD2 agrees at 14 bases. The trim removed 4 bases at V and 4 bases at J, leaving 8 bases unmatched. The CDR3 sequence is 18 residues long. CDR1 and CDR2 from the germline V gene are WSHSY and SAAADI. The chain's CDR3 is CASSVAGLAGVSTGELFF. CDR3 sequence (DNA): TGCGCCAGCAGTGTAGCGGGACTAGCGGGAGTCTCCACCGGGGAGCTGTTTTTT.

The V call is TRBV5-4, the J call TRBJ1-2; the match to TRBD1 covers 7 bases. The germline V gene encodes CDR1 SGHNT and CDR2 YYREEE (reference sequence). This CDR3 spans 17 amino acids. The ends lost 0 bases at V and 8 bases at J; junction bases unmatched: 16. In DNA, the CDR3 is TGTGCCAGCAGCTTGGCCTTGAACAGGGAGGGGGCTGGAGGCTACACCTTC. It encodes CASSLALNREGAGGYTF.

The chain couples TRBV28 to TRBJ2-5; D gene unclear. The germline gives CDR1 MDHEN, CDR2 SYDVKM. V gave up 6 bases and J gave up 1 base, with 12 bases separating them. The CDR3 totals 14 residues. DNA for the CDR3: TGTGCCAGCAGCCCGAGACGCCGCCAAGAGACCCAGTACTTC. Its translation: CASSPRRRQETQYF.

The rearrangement links TRBV28 to TRBJ2-7; 11 nucleotides agree with TRBD1. J was trimmed by 7 bases and V by 4 bases; bases with no gene match: 9. Germline CDR1 MDHEN, CDR2 SYDVKM. The CDR3 covers 15 residues. The DNA of the CDR3 is TGTGCCAGCAGTTCCCCCGGGACAGGGGGAACAGAGCAGTACTTC. Translation gives CASSSPGTGGTEQYF.

CDR3 DNA sequence: TGTGCCAGCAGCTCTACTGGGGGGGTTTTGGAGACCCAGTACTTC. This translates into CASSSTGGVLETQYF. V usage is TRBV7-2 and J usage is TRBJ2-5; 7 nucleotides agree with TRBD2. The CDR3 covers 15 residues. V was pared by 4 bases and J by 5 bases, with 10 bases of the junction left unmatched. The germline gives CDR1 SGHTA, CDR2 FQGNSA.

The rearrangement joins TRBV5-6 to TRBJ2-6; a possible D gene is TRBD1 (6 bases). This CDR3 is built from 15 residues. V gave up 2 bases and J gave up 2 bases, with 8 bases separating them. Looked up from germline, CDR1 is SGHDT and CDR2 is YYEEEE. CDR3: CASSLQGTGANVLTF. DNA for the CDR3: TGTGCCAGCAGCTTACAGGGAACTGGGGCCAACGTCCTGACTTTC.

Here the CDR3 reads CASRRDTGELFF. DNA for the CDR3: TGTGCCAGCAGAAGAGACACCGGGGAGCTGTTTTTT. The rearrangement links TRBV6-5 to TRBJ2-2, with unresolved D. V was pared by 6 bases and J by 3 bases, with 5 bases between. This CDR3 spans 12 amino acids. CDR1 is MNHEY and CDR2 is SVGAGI in the germline V gene.

This clone was recorded once. The genes are TRBV7-8 and TRBJ2-7, with D perhaps TRBD1 or TRBD2 (5 bases each). Germline V gene data show CDR1 as SGHVS and CDR2 as FQNEAQ. The CDR3 consists of 15 residues. Trimming left V 5 bases short and J 6 bases short, with 20 bases between. CDR3 in amino acids: CASSKYNRDPTEQYF. The CDR3 DNA sequence: TGTGCCAGCAGCAAGTATAACCGGGACCCCACCGAGCAGTACTTC.

This sequence joins TRBV6-6 and TRBJ2-7; 10 bases line up with TRBD2. After removal of 2 bases from V and 5 bases from J, the junction contained 3 bases not matched to a gene. CDR1 and CDR2 from the germline V gene are MNHNY and SVGAGI (reference sequence). The CDR3 covers 14 residues. This chain's CDR3 is CASSYLAGADEQYF. The CDR3 nucleotides are TGTGCCAGCAGTTACCTAGCGGGAGCGGACGAGCAGTACTTC.

This sequence joins TRBV28 and TRBJ1-4, with 8 bases that match TRBD1. The CDR3 has 17 residues. The V gene's germline CDR1 is MDHEN and CDR2 SYDVKM. The V gene end was trimmed by 2 bases and the J gene end by 3 bases; junction bases not matched to a gene: 8. The CDR3 spells CASSLRGQGSANEKLFF. The CDR3 DNA reads TGTGCCAGCAGTTTACGCGGACAGGGCTCGGCTAATGAAAAACTGTTTTTT.

The chain has TRBV7-4 and TRBJ2-7, with TRBD1 as a possible D gene (5 bases). The length of the CDR3 is 15 residues. CDR1 is SGHVT, CDR2 SQSDAQ, per germline. V lost 5 bases and J 6 bases, leaving 20 bases between the germline ends. The CDR3 here is CASSTDLVGDSEQYF. The CDR3 bases are TGTGCCAGCAGCACCGACCTGGTCGGAGACAGCGAGCAGTACTTC.

This chain uses TRBV15 with TRBJ2-7, with 7 bases matching TRBD1. V shed 5 bases and J 7 bases; nucleotides not matched to a gene: 11. From germline, CDR1 is LNHNV and CDR2 YYDKDF (reference sequence). This CDR3 is 14 amino acids long. Here the CDR3 DNA reads TGTGCCACCAGCTCGCGAATAACAGGGGTTGAGCAGTACTTC. This translates into CATSSRITGVEQYF.

This clone appeared a few times. The chain combines TRBV28 with TRBJ2-7; the D is unclear. The germline CDR1 and CDR2 sequences are MDHEN and SYDVKM. The CDR3 runs 16 residues. V was trimmed by 6 bases and J by 0 bases, leaving 18 bases between them. This CDR3 is CASRSPQQASSYEQYF. The DNA of the CDR3 is TGTGCCAGCAGATCCCCCCAGCAGGCAAGCTCCTACGAGCAGTACTTC.

This sequence joins TRBV9 and TRBJ2-5, with no clear D. V shed 4 bases and J shed 4 bases, with 20 bases lying between them. From germline, CDR1 is SGDLS and CDR2 YYNGEE. The length of the CDR3 is 16 residues. The CDR3 DNA is TGTGCCAGCAGCCCCGACGTTGGTGACAACAGAGAGACCCAGTACTTC. Translated, it gives CASSPDVGDNRETQYF.